A selection of T cell receptor beta chains follows, all from one sample in a study of CD8+ T cells in alopecia areata. Using immunoSEQ multiplex PCR, the repertoire was profiled, and TCRdb retains in-frame clones only, with some absent. The sample shows a few hundred thousand clones, 35% to 45% of them seen only once. The source was CD4+ T cells sorted from blood, collected between weeks 30 and 35, from a patient treated with tofacitinib. The receptors derive from a human donor with alopecia areata. The CDR3 runs from the conserved cysteine through the conserved F or W. Fields, in order: clone size, D gene, V gene, J gene, CDR3 DNA, CDR3 protein. D genes are given only for firm matches. Some rows have no size entry. The others give once, few or many, or a class for an expanded clone.

size: few
D: TRBD2
V: TRBV30
J: TRBJ2-1
DNA: TGTGCCTGGAGTTACCCCGGGACTAGCGGGAGGGCTGAGCAGTTCTTC
CDR3: CAWSYPGTSGRAEQFF

size: .
D: .
V: TRBV25-1
J: TRBJ1-2
DNA: TGTGCCAGCAGTGAATTAGCTAACTATGGCTACACCTTC
CDR3: CASSELANYGYTF

size: .
D: .
V: TRBV5-1
J: TRBJ2-3
DNA: TGCGCCAGCAGCTTGGCCCCTATTAGGGGGTTTACAGATACGCAGTATTTT
CDR3: CASSLAPIRGFTDTQYF

size: .
D: .
V: TRBV6-5
J: TRBJ2-2
DNA: TGTGCCAGCAGTCTAAGTACCGGGACCGGGGGGCTGTTTTTT
CDR3: CASSLSTGTGGLFF

size: .
D: .
V: TRBV7-2
J: TRBJ2-4
DNA: TGTGCCAGCAGCTTAGGACTGGCCCTAGCGACCAAAAACATTCAGTACTTC
CDR3: CASSLGLALATKNIQYF

size: few
D: TRBD1
V: TRBV5-8
J: TRBJ1-4
DNA: TGTGCCAGCAGCTCGGGACAGGGTTTATCTAATGAAAAACTGTTTTTT
CDR3: CASSSGQGLSNEKLFF

size: many
D: .
V: TRBV6-1
J: TRBJ1-1
DNA: TGTGCCAGCAGCCGGTCAGAAGCTTTCTTT
CDR3: CASSRSEAFF

size: few
D: .
V: TRBV5-1
J: TRBJ2-5
DNA: TGCGCCAGCAATCGCGGATTACAAGAGACCCAGTACTTC
CDR3: CASNRGLQETQYF

size: .
D: TRBD1
V: TRBV23-1
J: TRBJ1-4
DNA: TGCGCCAGCAGTCACCGGGACAGGGCGAACCCGTATGAAAAACTGTTTTTT
CDR3: CASSHRDRANPYEKLFF

size: many
D: .
V: TRBV4-1
J: TRBJ1-2
DNA: TGCGCCAGCAGCCAAGAAGGGGGACGCGCCTCTGGGGATGGCTACACCTTC
CDR3: CASSQEGGRASGDGYTF

size: .
D: .
V: TRBV30
J: TRBJ1-4
DNA: TGTGCCTGGAGCCGTGGGGAAAAACTGTTTTTT
CDR3: CAWSRGEKLFF

size: .
D: .
V: TRBV7-9
J: TRBJ2-7
DNA: TGTGCCAGCAGCTACAAAGGACTTGAGAGCTACGAGCAGTACTTC
CDR3: CASSYKGLESYEQYF

size: .
D: .
V: TRBV14
J: TRBJ2-7
DNA: TGTGCCAGCGGCAGGGCCCACGAGCAGTACTTC
CDR3: CASGRAHEQYF

size: few
D: .
V: TRBV7-8
J: TRBJ1-5
DNA: TGTGCCAGCGGCAAAAGGGGTAAGGGGGATCAGCCCCAGCATTTT
CDR3: CASGKRGKGDQPQHF

size: few
D: .
V: TRBV28
J: TRBJ2-7
DNA: TGTGCCAGCACCCCTGGGGGGCTCGTCTACGAGCAGTACTTC
CDR3: CASTPGGLVYEQYF

size: .
D: .
V: TRBV10-3
J: TRBJ1-1
DNA: TGTGCCATCAGCTCCGACGCTCCCCGCACTGAAGCTTTCTTT
CDR3: CAISSDAPRTEAFF

size: .
D: .
V: TRBV29-1
J: TRBJ1-2
DNA: TGCAGCGTTGAGTCCGGGTACAGCTATGGCTACACCTTC
CDR3: CSVESGYSYGYTF

size: once
D: TRBD1
V: TRBV30
J: TRBJ1-1
DNA: TGTGCCTGGACAAGACAGGGAGGCACTGAAGCTTTCTTT
CDR3: CAWTRQGGTEAFF

size: .
D: .
V: TRBV6-1
J: TRBJ2-7
DNA: TGTGCCAGCAGTGACCCTACCTACGAGCAGTACTTC
CDR3: CASSDPTYEQYF

size: few
D: .
V: TRBV2
J: TRBJ1-5
DNA: TGTGCCAGCTCCGATAGCAATCAGCCCCAGCATTTT
CDR3: CASSDSNQPQHF

size: few
D: .
V: TRBV7-3
J: TRBJ2-2
DNA: TGTGCCAGCAGGGATCTTCCCACCGGGGAGCTGTTTTTT
CDR3: CASRDLPTGELFF

size: .
D: .
V: TRBV5-1
J: TRBJ1-6
DNA: TGCGCCAGCAGCTTCGATTCCAGGGATTCACCCCTCCACTTT
CDR3: CASSFDSRDSPLHF

size: few
D: TRBD1
V: TRBV5-6
J: TRBJ1-6
DNA: TGTGCCAGCAGCTTGGTGGACAGGGAAGGTTCACCCCTCCACTTT
CDR3: CASSLVDREGSPLHF

size: .
D: .
V: TRBV7-8
J: TRBJ1-1
DNA: TGTGCCAGCAGCCCGACCGCTGGACGGAGGCTTGAAGCTTTCTTT
CDR3: CASSPTAGRRLEAFF

size: .
D: .
V: TRBV11-2
J: TRBJ1-1
DNA: TGTGCCAGCAGCATGGACGGGACTTATGAAGCTTTCTTT
CDR3: CASSMDGTYEAFF

size: few
D: .
V: TRBV5-1
J: TRBJ2-5
DNA: TGCGCCAGCAGCAACACACGCCCTACCGAAGAGACCCAGTACTTC
CDR3: CASSNTRPTEETQYF

size: .
D: TRBD2
V: TRBV5-1
J: TRBJ2-3
DNA: TGCGCCAGCAGCCCGCTTGCCGGGACTAGCGGGGCAGATACGCAGTATTTT
CDR3: CASSPLAGTSGADTQYF

size: .
D: .
V: TRBV25-1
J: TRBJ1-2
DNA: TGTGCCAGCAGTCCGACCGGGACACTTTCGGACTATGGCTACACCTTC
CDR3: CASSPTGTLSDYGYTF

size: .
D: .
V: TRBV6-6
J: TRBJ1-2
DNA: TGTGCCAGCAGTTCGGGACTGCTTAACTATGGCTACACCTTC
CDR3: CASSSGLLNYGYTF

size: .
D: .
V: TRBV19
J: TRBJ2-1
DNA: TGTGCCAGTAGTAGGGGAGTAGGATACAATGAGCAGTTCTTC
CDR3: CASSRGVGYNEQFF

size: .
D: .
V: TRBV2
J: TRBJ2-7
DNA: TGTGCCAGCAGTGAAATAGGACAGCCTCCGTTTGGCGAGCAGTACTTC
CDR3: CASSEIGQPPFGEQYF

size: .
D: .
V: TRBV11-2
J: TRBJ1-2
DNA: TGTGCCAGCAGCTTAGATATGGTTAGGTTCTATGGCTACACCTTC
CDR3: CASSLDMVRFYGYTF

size: .
D: .
V: TRBV5-1
J: TRBJ1-2
DNA: TGCGCCAGCAGCTTGGCCTCCCGAGAGGTGAAGGGCTACACCTTC
CDR3: CASSLASREVKGYTF

size: .
D: TRBD1
V: TRBV25-1
J: TRBJ1-2
DNA: TGTGCCAGCAGTGCTACCGGGACAGGGGGTGGCTACACCTTC
CDR3: CASSATGTGGGYTF

size: .
D: .
V: TRBV7-9
J: TRBJ2-7
DNA: TGTGCCAGCAGTTCAGGACGGGACTACGAGCAGTACTTC
CDR3: CASSSGRDYEQYF

size: .
D: .
V: TRBV4-1
J: TRBJ2-6
DNA: TGCGCCAGCAGCCAAACTGGGCTCTCTGGGGCCAACGTCCTGACTTTC
CDR3: CASSQTGLSGANVLTF

size: few
D: TRBD1
V: TRBV5-4
J: TRBJ2-7
DNA: TGTGCCAGCTCGGGACAGGGAGTTGGCACCTACGAGCAGTACTTC
CDR3: CASSGQGVGTYEQYF

size: few
D: .
V: TRBV19
J: TRBJ1-4
DNA: TGTGCCAGTAGAGGACAGTCAACTAATGAAAAACTGTTTTTT
CDR3: CASRGQSTNEKLFF

size: few
D: TRBD1
V: TRBV29-1
J: TRBJ2-7
DNA: TGCAGCGTCCTACGACAGGGGTCCTACGAGCAGTACTTC
CDR3: CSVLRQGSYEQYF

size: .
D: .
V: TRBV30
J: TRBJ1-5
DNA: TGTGCCTGGAGTGCCAGCTATAGCAATCAGCCCCAGCATTTT
CDR3: CAWSASYSNQPQHF

size: .
D: TRBD1
V: TRBV2
J: TRBJ1-5
DNA: TGTGCCAGCAGTGTTGGGGACAGGGGACAGCCCCAGCATTTT
CDR3: CASSVGDRGQPQHF

size: .
D: TRBD1
V: TRBV29-1
J: TRBJ2-7
DNA: TGCAGCGTCGTGGGACAGGGGGCAGGCGAGCAGTACTTC
CDR3: CSVVGQGAGEQYF

size: .
D: .
V: TRBV14
J: TRBJ2-1
DNA: TGTGCCAGCAGCCAAGATTGGGGGAACCTTAACAATGAGCAGTTCTTC
CDR3: CASSQDWGNLNNEQFF

size: .
D: .
V: TRBV30
J: TRBJ1-6
DNA: TGTGCCTGGAGTGTACAGGGTAATTCACCCCTCCACTTT
CDR3: CAWSVQGNSPLHF

size: once
D: .
V: TRBV30
J: TRBJ1-2
DNA: TGTGCCTGGAGTGTAGGGTGGGCAGATAGCTATGGCTACACCTTC
CDR3: CAWSVGWADSYGYTF

size: .
D: .
V: TRBV30
J: TRBJ1-5
DNA: TGTGCCTGGCAAAGGGCCAGCAATCAGCCCCAGCATTTT
CDR3: CAWQRASNQPQHF

size: .
D: TRBD1
V: TRBV9
J: TRBJ2-7
DNA: TGTGCCAGCAGCTCCTCCGGGACAGTATCCTACGAGCAGTACTTC
CDR3: CASSSSGTVSYEQYF

size: .
D: .
V: TRBV30
J: TRBJ2-1
DNA: TGTGCCTGTCATGGTGGCAATGAGCAGTTCTTC
CDR3: CACHGGNEQFF

size: .
D: TRBD2
V: TRBV30
J: TRBJ2-3
DNA: TGTGCCTGGAGACTAGCGGGGGCAGATACGCAGTATTTT
CDR3: CAWRLAGADTQYF

size: .
D: .
V: TRBV28
J: TRBJ2-5
DNA: TGTGCCAGCAGACCCCTCATCCACGGGGCCCAGTACTTC
CDR3: CASRPLIHGAQYF

size: .
D: TRBD2
V: TRBV11-2
J: TRBJ2-1
DNA: TGTGCCAGCAGCTTAATACTAGCGGGACGCGGTGAGCAGTTCTTC
CDR3: CASSLILAGRGEQFF

size: .
D: TRBD1
V: TRBV7-9
J: TRBJ2-7
DNA: TGTGCCAGCAGCCCTGTCCGGGACAGTTCTGCGCAGTACTTC
CDR3: CASSPVRDSSAQYF

size: .
D: .
V: TRBV6-1
J: TRBJ1-2
DNA: TGTGCCAGCAGACTGGACGGTGGGGCTAACTATGGCTACACCTTC
CDR3: CASRLDGGANYGYTF

size: .
D: TRBD1
V: TRBV30
J: TRBJ1-1
DNA: TGTGCCTGGAGGGGGACAGGGGGCTCTGAAGCTTTCTTT
CDR3: CAWRGTGGSEAFF

size: .
D: .
V: TRBV5-6
J: TRBJ1-2
DNA: TGTGCCAGCAGCTTGTGGGCCGGGGGCTACACCTTC
CDR3: CASSLWAGGYTF

size: .
D: .
V: TRBV7-7
J: TRBJ2-5
DNA: TGTGCTAGCAGCTTTGGTGTAGGGACGGAGACCCAGTACTTC
CDR3: CASSFGVGTETQYF